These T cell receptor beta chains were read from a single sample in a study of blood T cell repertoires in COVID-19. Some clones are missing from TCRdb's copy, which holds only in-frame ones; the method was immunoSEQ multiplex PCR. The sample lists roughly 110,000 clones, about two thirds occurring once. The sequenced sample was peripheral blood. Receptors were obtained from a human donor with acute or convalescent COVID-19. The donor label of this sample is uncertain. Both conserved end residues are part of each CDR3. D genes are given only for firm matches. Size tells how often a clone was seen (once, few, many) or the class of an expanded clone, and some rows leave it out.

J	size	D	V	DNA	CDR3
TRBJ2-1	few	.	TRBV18	TGTGCCAGCTCACCATCCAGGGGGGATCAGTTCTTC	CASSPSRGDQFF
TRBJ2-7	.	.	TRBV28	TGTGCCAGCAGTTTATCCCTATCTCTGTGGACACCCGCCTACGAGCAGTACTTC	CASSLSLSLWTPAYEQYF
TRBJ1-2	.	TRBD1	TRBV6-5	TGTGCCAGCTCCCGGGGTCAGGGGGACTATGGCTACACCTTC	CASSRGQGDYGYTF
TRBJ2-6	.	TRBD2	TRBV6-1	TGTGCCAGCAGTGCCGGGGGGGGAGCTGGGGCCAACGTCCTGACTTTC	CASSAGGGAGANVLTF
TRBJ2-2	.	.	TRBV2	TGTGCCAGCAGTGGGCAGAACACCGGGGAGCTGTTTTTT	CASSGQNTGELFF
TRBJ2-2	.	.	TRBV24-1	TGTGCCACCAGTGACGAGGGCACCACTCGGGGGGAGCTGTTTTTT	CATSDEGTTRGELFF
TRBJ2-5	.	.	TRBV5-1	TGCGCCAGCAGCTGGTCCAGGGGCGAGCAAGAGACCCAGTACTTC	CASSWSRGEQETQYF
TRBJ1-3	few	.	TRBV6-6	TGTGCCAGCAGTTACGGGGGGGCTACAGCTGGAAACACCATATATTTT	CASSYGGATAGNTIYF
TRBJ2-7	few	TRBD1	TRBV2	TGTGCCAGCAGGACCGGGACAGCTTCCTACGAGCAGTACTTC	CASRTGTASYEQYF
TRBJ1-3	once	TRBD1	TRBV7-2	TGTGCCAGCAGCTTATACACAGGGGGATCTGGAAACACCATATATTTT	CASSLYTGGSGNTIYF
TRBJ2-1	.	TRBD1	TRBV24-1	TGTGCCACCAGTGATTTGGGACAGGGGGGAAATGAGCAGTTCTTC	CATSDLGQGGNEQFF
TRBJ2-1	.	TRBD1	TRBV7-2	TGTGCCAGCAGCGGCAGACAGGGTCCGGGGAATGAGCAGTTCTTC	CASSGRQGPGNEQFF
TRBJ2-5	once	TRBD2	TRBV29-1	TGCAGCGTTCGGCTAGCGGGGAACCAAGAGACCCAGTACTTC	CSVRLAGNQETQYF
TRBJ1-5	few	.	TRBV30	TGTGCCTGGAGTTACAGTGGCAATCAGCCCCAGCATTTT	CAWSYSGNQPQHF
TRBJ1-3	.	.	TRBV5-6	TGTGCCAGCAGCTTGGACAGACGTTCTGGAAACACCATATATTTT	CASSLDRRSGNTIYF
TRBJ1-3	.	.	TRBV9	TGTGCCAGCAGCGTAGGAGACCTGGGGGGGGAACTTGGAAACACCATATATTTT	CASSVGDLGGELGNTIYF